This T cell receptor (beta chain) was obtained from a study of Ad26.COV2.S vaccination and SARS-CoV-2 variants. Study-wide background: The trial was COV1001 and the donor's arm was Ad26.COV2.S. Ad26.COV2.S given intramuscularly, once or twice 56 days apart. Study-wide findings and caveats: In vaccinated individuals, spike-specific CD8+ and CD4+ T cell responses reportedly displayed substantial breadth.

Data came from immunoSEQ multiplex PCR; TCRdb stores just in-frame clones and leaves some out. The table lists more than 300,000 clones, about 86% of them singletons. The germline V gene encodes CDR1 LNHDA and CDR2 SQIVND (reference sequence). There are 15 residues in the CDR3. V gave up 3 bases and J gave up 2 bases, with 13 bases separating them. With respect to this clone: The antigen is undetermined.

Treatment noted: 15 to 20 received Ad26.COV2.S at low or high dose, single or two shots; about 5 received placebo; per-sample allocation not given. Samples analyzed were those drawn on day 63 after the first vaccine or placebo injection. Vaccine was an Ad26 vector expressing Wuhan-strain SARS-CoV-2 spike. The chain joins TRBV19 to TRBJ1-1; maybe TRBD1 (5 bases). The sequencing here drew on peripheral blood, taken in a trial of Ad26.COV2.S vaccine versus placebo. The clonotype comes from a person aged 18-60 years who received the Ad26.COV2.S COVID-19 vaccine or a placebo. CDR3 DNA: TGTGCCAGTAGTATTCCCGGGACTTCAAACACTGAAGCTTTCTTT. It encodes CASSIPGTSNTEAFF.